The source of this T cell receptor (beta chain) is a study of identical twins' blood T cells. Study results and limitations: Environmental influences on twin similarity could not be excluded. Out-of-frame TCRbeta clonotypes reportedly had markedly more similar V usage in twins than unrelated donors.

The three twin pairs were reared together, likely meeting the same infections. CDR3 length: 14 residues. Germline V gives CDR1 MNHNY, CDR2 SVGAGI (reference sequence). Trimming removed 6 bases at V and 5 bases at J, with 16 bases between. TCRdb re-derived calls from the 5' RACE reads in MiXCR, one entry per CDR3 protein. The table includes around 380,000 distinct CDR3 sequences, 25% to 35% detected once. As for this clonotype: Its matching antigen is unknown.

The V call is TRBV6-6, the J call TRBJ2-5, with D tentatively TRBD2 (5 bases). The sequence was collected from a woman aged 18-49 years in good health. Sequencing input: PBMCs. CDR3 protein: CASRRDLSAETQYF. The CDR3 DNA follows: TGTGCCAGCAGGCGAGACCTTAGCGCGGAGACCCAGTACTTC.